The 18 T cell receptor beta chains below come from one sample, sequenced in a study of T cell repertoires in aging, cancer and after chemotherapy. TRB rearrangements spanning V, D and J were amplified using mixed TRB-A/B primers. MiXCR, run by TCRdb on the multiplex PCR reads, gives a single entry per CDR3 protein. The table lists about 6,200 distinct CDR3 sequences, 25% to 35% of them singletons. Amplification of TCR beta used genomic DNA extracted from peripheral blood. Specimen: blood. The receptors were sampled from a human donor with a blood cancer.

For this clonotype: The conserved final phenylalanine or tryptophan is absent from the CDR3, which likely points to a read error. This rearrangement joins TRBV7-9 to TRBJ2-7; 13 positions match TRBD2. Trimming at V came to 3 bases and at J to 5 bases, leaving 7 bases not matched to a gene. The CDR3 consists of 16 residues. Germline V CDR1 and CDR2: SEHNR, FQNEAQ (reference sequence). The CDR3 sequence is CASSLGLAGNRDEQYI. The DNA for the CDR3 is TGTGCCAGCAGCTTGGGACTAGCGGGAAATCGCGACGAGCAGTACATC.

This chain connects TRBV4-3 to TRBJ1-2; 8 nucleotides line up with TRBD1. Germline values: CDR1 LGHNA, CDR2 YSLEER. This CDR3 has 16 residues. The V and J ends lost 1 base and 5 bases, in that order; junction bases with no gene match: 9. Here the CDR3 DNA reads TGCGCCAGCAGCCAAGGGAAGACAGGGGTTGGTTATGGCTACACCTTC. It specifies CASSQGKTGVGYGYTF.

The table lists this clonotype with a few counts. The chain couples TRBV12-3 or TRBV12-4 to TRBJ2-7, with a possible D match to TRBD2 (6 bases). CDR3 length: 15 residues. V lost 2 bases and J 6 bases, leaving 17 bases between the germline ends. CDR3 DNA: TGTGCCAGCAGTTTAAGGGCCCTAGCGCTGGTCGAGCAGTACTTC. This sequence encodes CASSLRALALVEQYF.

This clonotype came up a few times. The CDR3 loop is CATSGDAGIVDTQYF. The DNA for the CDR3 is TGTGCCACCAGTGGGGACGCTGGGATCGTAGATACGCAGTATTTT. This rearrangement joins TRBV24-1 to TRBJ2-3; either TRBD1 or TRBD2 may supply D (5 bases each). Trimming removed 5 bases at V and 5 bases at J, with 16 bases between. Germline V CDR1 and CDR2: KGHDR, SFDVKD. CDR3 length equals 15 residues.

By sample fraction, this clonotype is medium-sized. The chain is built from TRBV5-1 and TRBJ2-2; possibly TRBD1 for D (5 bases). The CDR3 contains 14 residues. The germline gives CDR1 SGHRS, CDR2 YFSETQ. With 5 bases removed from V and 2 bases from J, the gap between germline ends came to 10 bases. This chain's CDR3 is CASSRDRNTGELFF. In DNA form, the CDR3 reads TGCGCCAGCAGTCGAGACAGAAACACCGGGGAGCTGTTTTTT.

The CDR3 region has the DNA TGTGCCAGCAGCTATGGGGGGGCGCAAGGCACAGATACGCAGTATTTT. Translated: CASSYGGAQGTDTQYF. V gene TRBV7-9 combines with J gene TRBJ2-3; possibly TRBD2 for D (7 bases). This CDR3 spans 16 amino acids. Germline V gives CDR1 SEHNR, CDR2 FQNEAQ (reference sequence). Trimming removed 4 bases at V and 1 base at J, with 15 bases between.

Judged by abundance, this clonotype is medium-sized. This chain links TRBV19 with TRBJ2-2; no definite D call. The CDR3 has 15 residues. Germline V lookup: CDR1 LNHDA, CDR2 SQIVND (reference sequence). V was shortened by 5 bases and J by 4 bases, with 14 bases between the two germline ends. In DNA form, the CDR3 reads TGTGCCAGTAGTCCCCGGAGAGGCAGCACCGGGGAGCTGTTTTTT. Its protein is CASSPRRGSTGELFF.

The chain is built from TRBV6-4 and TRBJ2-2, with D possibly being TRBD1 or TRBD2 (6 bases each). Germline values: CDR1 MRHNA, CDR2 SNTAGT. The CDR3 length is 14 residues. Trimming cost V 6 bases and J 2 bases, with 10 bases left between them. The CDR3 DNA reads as TGTGCCAGCAGGGCCGGGGGCAACACCGGGGAGCTGTTTTTT. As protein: CASRAGGNTGELFF.

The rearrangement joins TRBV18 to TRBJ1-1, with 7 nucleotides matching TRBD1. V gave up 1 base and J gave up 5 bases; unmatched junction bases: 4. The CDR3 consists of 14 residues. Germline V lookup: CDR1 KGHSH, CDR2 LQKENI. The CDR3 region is CASSPQGARTEAFF. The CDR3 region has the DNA TGTGCCAGCTCACCACAGGGGGCGAGGACTGAAGCTTTCTTT.

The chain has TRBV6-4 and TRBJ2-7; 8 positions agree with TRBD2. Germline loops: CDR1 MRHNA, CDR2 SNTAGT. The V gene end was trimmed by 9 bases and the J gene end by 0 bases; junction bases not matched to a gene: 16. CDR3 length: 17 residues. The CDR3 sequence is CASSIDGREAPSYEQYF. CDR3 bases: TGTGCCAGTAGTATAGATGGGCGGGAGGCACCCTCCTACGAGCAGTACTTC.

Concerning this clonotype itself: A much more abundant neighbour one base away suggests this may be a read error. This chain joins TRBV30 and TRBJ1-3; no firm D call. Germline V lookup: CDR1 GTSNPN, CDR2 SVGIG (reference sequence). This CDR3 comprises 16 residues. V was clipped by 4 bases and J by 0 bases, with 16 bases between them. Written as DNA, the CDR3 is TGTGCCTGGACGAAAGGAATACTACACTCTGGAAACACCATATATTTT. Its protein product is CAWTKGILHSGNTIYF. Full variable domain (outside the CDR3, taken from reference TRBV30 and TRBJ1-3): SQTIHQWPATLVQPVGSPLSLECTVEGTSNPNLYWYRQAAGRGLQLLFYSVGIGQISSEVPQNLSASRPQDRQFILSSKKLLLSDSGFYLCAWTKGILHSGNTIYFGEGSWLTVV.

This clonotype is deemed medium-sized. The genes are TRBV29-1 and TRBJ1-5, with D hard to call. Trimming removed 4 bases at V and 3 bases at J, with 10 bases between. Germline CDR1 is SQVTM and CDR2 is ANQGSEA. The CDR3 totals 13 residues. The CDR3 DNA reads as TGCAGCGTTGGCACAGATTTCAATCAGCCCCAGCATTTT. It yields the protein CSVGTDFNQPQHF.

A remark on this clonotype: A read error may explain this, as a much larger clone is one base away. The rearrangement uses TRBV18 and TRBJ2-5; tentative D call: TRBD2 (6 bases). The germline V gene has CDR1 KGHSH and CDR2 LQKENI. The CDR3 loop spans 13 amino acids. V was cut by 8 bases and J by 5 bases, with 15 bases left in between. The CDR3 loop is CASETRVGETQYF. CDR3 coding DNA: TGTGCCAGCGAGACTAGAGTGGGTGAGACCCAGTACTTC.

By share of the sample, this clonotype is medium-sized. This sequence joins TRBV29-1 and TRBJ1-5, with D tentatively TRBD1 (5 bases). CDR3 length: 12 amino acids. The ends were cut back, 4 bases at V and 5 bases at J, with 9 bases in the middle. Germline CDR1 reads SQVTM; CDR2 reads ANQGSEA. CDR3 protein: CSVGQSYQPQHF. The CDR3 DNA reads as TGCAGCGTTGGACAGTCCTATCAGCCCCAGCATTTT.

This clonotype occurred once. The DNA of the CDR3 is TGTGCCAGCCTTGGGCTAGCGGGAGAGGCCACAGATACGCAGTATTTT. It yields the protein CASLGLAGEATDTQYF. V and J are TRBV11-2 and TRBJ2-3, with 10 bases aligning to TRBD2. The germline CDR1 and CDR2 sequences are SGHAT and FQNNGV. There are 16 residues in the CDR3. V was clipped by 8 bases and J by 2 bases; unmatched bases: 10. Full variable domain (missing parts from reference TRBV11-2 and TRBJ2-3): EAGVAQSPRYKIIEKRQSVAFWCNPISGHATLYWYQQILGQGPKLLIQFQNNGVVDDSQLPKDRFSAERLKGVDSTLKIQPAKLEDSAVYLCASLGLAGEATDTQYFGPGTRLTVL.

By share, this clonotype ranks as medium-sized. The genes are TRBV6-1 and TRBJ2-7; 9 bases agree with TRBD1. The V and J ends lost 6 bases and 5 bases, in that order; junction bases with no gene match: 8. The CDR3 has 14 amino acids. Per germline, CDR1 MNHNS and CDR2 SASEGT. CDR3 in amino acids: CASREGQGRDEQYF. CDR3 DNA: TGTGCCAGCAGGGAGGGACAGGGTCGCGACGAGCAGTACTTC.

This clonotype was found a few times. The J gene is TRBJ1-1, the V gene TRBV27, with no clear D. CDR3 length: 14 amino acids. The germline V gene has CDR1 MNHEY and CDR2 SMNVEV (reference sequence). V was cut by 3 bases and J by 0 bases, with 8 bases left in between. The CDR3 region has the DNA TGTGCCAGCAGTTTTGGACTTCTGAACACTGAAGCTTTCTTT. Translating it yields CASSFGLLNTEAFF.

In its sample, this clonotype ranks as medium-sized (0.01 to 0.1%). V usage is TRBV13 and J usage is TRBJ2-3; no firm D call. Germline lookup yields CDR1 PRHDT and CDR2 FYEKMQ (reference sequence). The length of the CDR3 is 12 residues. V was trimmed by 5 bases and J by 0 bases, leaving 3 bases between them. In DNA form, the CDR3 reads TGTGCCAGCAGCGTCAGCACAGATACGCAGTATTTT. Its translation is CASSVSTDTQYF.